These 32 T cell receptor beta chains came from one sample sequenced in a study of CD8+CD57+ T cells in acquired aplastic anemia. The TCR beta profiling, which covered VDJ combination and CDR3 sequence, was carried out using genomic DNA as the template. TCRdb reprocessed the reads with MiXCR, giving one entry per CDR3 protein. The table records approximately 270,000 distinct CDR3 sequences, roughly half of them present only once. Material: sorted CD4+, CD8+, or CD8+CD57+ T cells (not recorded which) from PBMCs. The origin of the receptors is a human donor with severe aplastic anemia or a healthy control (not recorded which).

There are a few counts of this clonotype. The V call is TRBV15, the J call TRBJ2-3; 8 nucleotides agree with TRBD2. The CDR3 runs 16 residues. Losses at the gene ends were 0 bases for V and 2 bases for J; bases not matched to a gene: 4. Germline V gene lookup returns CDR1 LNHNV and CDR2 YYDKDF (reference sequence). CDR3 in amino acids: CATSRDFSGNTDTQYF. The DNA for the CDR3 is TGTGCCACCAGCAGAGATTTTAGCGGGAACACAGATACGCAGTATTTT.

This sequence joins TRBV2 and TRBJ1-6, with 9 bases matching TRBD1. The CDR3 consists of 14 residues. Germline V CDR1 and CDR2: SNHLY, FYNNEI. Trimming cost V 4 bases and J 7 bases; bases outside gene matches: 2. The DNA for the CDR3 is TGTGCCAGCAGTGGGGACAGGGACAATTCACCCCTCCACTTT. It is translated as CASSGDRDNSPLHF.

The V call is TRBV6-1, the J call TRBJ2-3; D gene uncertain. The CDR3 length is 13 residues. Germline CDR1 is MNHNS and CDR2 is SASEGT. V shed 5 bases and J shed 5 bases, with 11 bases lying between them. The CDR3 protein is CASSTELGDTQYF. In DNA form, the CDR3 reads TGTGCCAGCAGTACGGAACTGGGAGATACGCAGTATTTT.

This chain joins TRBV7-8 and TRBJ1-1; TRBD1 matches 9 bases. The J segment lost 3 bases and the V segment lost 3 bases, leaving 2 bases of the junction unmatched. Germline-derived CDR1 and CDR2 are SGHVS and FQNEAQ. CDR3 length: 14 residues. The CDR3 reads CASSLGQGYTEAFF. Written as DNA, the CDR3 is TGTGCCAGCAGCTTGGGACAGGGATACACTGAAGCTTTCTTT.

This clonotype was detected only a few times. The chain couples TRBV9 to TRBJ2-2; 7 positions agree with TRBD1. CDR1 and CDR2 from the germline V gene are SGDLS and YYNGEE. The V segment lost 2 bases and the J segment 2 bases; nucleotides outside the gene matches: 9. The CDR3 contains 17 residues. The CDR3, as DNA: TGTGCCAGCAGCGTTAAGAGGGACAGTCCAAACACCGGGGAGCTGTTTTTT. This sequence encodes CASSVKRDSPNTGELFF. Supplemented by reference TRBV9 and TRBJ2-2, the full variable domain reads DSGVTQTPKHLITATGQRVTLRCSPRSGDLSVYWYQQSLDQGLQFLIQYYNGEERAKGNILERFSAQQFPDLHSELNLSSLELGDSALYFCASSVKRDSPNTGELFFGEGSRLTVL.

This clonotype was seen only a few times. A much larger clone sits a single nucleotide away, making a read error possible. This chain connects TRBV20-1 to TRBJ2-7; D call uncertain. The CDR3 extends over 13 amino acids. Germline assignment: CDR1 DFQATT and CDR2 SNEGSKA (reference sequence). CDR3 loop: CNARVGSTYEQHF. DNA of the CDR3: TGCAATGCTAGAGTCGGCAGTACCTACGAGCAGCACTTC.

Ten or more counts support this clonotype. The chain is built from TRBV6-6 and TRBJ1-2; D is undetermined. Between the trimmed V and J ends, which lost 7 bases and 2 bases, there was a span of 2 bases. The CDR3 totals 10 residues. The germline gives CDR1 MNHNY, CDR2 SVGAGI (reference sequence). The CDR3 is CASNNYGYTF. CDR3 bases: TGTGCCAGCAACAACTATGGCTACACCTTC.

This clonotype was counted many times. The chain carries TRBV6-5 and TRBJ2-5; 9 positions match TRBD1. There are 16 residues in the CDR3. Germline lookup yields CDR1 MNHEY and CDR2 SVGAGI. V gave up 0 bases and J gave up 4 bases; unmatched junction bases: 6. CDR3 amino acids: CASSYSIGTGLETQYF. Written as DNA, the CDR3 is TGTGCCAGCAGTTACTCAATCGGGACAGGGCTAGAGACCCAGTACTTC.

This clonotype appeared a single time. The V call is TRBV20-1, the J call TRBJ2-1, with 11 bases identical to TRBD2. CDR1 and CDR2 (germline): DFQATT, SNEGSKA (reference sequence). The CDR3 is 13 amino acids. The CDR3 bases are TGCGGGGTAGCGGGGGGGCTGGACAATGAGCAGTTCTTC. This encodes CGVAGGLDNEQFF.

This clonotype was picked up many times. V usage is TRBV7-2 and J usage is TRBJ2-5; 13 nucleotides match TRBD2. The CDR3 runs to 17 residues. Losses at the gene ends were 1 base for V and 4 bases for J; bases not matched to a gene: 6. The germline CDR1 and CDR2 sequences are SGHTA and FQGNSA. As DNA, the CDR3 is TGTGCCAGCAGCTTAGTTGGACTAGCGGGGGAAGGAGAGACCCAGTACTTC. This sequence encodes CASSLVGLAGEGETQYF.

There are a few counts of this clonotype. CDR3 sequence reads: CSARDSAASSYNSPLHF. The CDR3 coding sequence is TGCAGTGCTAGAGATTCGGCAGCGAGCTCCTATAATTCACCCCTCCACTTT. The chain links TRBV20-1 to TRBJ1-6; D not certain. The ends were cut back, 0 bases at V and 0 bases at J, with 12 bases in the middle. The CDR3 has 17 amino acids. Looked up from germline, CDR1 is DFQATT and CDR2 is SNEGSKA (reference sequence).

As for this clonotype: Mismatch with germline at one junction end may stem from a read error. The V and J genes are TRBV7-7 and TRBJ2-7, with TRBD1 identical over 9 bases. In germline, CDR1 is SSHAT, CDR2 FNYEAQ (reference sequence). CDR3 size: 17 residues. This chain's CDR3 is CASSLKPGQGFSYEQYF. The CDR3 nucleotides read TGTGCTAGCAGCTTAAAACCGGGACAGGGCTTCTCCTACGAGCAGTACTTC.

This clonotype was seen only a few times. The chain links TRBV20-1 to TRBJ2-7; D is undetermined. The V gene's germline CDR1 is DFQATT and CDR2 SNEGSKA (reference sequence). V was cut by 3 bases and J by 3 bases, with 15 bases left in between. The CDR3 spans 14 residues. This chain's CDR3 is CSASSRNDFYEQYF. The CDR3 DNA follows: TGCAGTGCTAGCTCGCGGAACGATTTCTACGAGCAGTACTTC.

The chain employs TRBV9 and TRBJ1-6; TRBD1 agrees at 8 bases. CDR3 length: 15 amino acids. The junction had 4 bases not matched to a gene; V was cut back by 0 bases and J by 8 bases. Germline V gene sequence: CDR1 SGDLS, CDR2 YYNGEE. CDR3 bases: TGTGCCAGCAGCGTAGCCCCGGACAGGGATTCACCCCTCCACTTT. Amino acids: CASSVAPDRDSPLHF.

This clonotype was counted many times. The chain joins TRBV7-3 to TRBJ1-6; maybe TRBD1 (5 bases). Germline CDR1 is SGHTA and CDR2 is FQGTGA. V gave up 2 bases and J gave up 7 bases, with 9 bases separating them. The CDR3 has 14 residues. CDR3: CASSLVGRNSPLHF. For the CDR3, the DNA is TGTGCCAGCAGCTTAGTGGGACGCAATTCACCCCTCCACTTT.

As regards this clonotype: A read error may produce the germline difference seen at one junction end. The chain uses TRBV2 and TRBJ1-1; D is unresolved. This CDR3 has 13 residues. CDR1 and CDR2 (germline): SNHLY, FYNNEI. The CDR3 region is CSSSTALWTEAFF. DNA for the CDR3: TGTTCCAGCAGCACAGCTCTATGGACTGAAGCTTTCTTT.

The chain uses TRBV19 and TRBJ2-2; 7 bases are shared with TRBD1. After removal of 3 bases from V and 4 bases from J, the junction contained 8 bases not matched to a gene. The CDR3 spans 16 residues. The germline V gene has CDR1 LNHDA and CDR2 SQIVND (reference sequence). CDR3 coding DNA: TGTGCCAGTAGTATTCGTCTAGGGGGCGGCACCGGGGAGCTGTTTTTT. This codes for CASSIRLGGGTGELFF.

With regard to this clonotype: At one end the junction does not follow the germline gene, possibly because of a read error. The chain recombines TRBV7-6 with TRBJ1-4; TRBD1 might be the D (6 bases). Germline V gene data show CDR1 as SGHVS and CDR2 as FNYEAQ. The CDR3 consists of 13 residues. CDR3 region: CASSPREGEKLLF. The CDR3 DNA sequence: TGTGCCAGCAGCCCTAGGGAGGGGGAAAAACTGCTTTTT. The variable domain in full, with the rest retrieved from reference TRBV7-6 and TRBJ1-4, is GAGVSQSPRYKVTKRGQDVALRCDPISGHVSLYWYRQALGQGPEFLTYFNYEAQQDKSGLPNDRFSAERPEGSISTLTIQRTEQRDSAMYRCASSPREGEKLLFGSGTQLSVL.

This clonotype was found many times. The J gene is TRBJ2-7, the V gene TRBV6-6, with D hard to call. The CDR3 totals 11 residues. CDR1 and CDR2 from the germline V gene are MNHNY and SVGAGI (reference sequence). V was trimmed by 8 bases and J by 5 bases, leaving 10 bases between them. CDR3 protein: CASRRIDEQYF. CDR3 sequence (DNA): TGTGCCAGCCGCCGCATCGACGAGCAGTACTTC.

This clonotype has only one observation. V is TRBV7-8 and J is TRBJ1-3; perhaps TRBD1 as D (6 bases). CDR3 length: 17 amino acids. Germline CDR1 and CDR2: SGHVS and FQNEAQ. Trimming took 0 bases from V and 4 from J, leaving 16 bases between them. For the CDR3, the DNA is TGTGCCAGCAGCTTAGCTTCTTCGGGGGCATTCGGAAACACCATATATTTT. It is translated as CASSLASSGAFGNTIYF.

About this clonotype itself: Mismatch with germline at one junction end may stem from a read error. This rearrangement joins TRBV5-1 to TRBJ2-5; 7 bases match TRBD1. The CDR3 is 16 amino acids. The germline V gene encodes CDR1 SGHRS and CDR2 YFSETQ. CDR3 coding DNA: TGTGCCAGCAGCACCCAACAGGGGTGGAGGCAAGAGACCCAGTACTTC. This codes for CASSTQQGWRQETQYF.

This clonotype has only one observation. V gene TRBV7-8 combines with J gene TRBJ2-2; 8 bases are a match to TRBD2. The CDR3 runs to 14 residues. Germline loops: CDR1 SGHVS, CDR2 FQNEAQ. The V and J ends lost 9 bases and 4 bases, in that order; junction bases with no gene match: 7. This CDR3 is CASETSDFTGELFF. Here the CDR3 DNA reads TGTGCCAGTGAGACTAGCGACTTCACCGGGGAGCTGTTTTTT.

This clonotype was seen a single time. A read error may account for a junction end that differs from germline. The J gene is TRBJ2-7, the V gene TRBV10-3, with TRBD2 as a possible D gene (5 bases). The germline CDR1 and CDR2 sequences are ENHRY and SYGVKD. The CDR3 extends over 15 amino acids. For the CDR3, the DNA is TGTGCCAGCAGTGTAGGACTGACGGCCCCCTACGAGCAGTACTTC. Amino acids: CASSVGLTAPYEQYF.

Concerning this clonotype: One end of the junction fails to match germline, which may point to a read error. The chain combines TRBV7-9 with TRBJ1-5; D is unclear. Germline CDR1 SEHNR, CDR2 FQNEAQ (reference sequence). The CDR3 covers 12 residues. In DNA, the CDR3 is TGCGCCAGCAGCGCGTATAATCACCCCCAGCATTTT. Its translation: CASSAYNHPQHF.

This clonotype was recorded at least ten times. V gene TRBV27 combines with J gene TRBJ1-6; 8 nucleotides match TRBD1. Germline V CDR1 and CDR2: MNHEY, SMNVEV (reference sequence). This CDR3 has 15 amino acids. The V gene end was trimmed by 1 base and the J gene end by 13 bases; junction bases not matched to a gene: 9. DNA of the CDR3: TGTGCCAGCAGTTTATGGGGACAGGCTGGGGCGCCCCTCCACTTT. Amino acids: CASSLWGQAGAPLHF.

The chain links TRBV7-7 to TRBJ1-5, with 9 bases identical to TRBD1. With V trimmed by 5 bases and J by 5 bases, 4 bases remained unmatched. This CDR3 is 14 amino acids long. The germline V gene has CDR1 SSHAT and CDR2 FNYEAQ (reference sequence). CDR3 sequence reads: CASSAWDRDQPQHF. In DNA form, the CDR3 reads TGTGCCAGCAGCGCCTGGGACAGGGATCAGCCCCAGCATTTT.

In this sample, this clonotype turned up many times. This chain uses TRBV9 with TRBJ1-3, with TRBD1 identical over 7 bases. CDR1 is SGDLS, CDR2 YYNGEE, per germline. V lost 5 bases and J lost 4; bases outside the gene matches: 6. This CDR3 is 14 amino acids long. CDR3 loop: CASSTGEPGNTIYF. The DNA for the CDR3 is TGTGCCAGCAGTACAGGGGAACCCGGAAACACCATATATTTT.

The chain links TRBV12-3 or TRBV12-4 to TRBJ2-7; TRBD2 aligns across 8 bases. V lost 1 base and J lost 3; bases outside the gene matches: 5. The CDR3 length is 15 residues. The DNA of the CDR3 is TGTGCCAGCAGTTTAGGTCGGCGGGAGGACTACGAGCAGTACTTC. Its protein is CASSLGRREDYEQYF.

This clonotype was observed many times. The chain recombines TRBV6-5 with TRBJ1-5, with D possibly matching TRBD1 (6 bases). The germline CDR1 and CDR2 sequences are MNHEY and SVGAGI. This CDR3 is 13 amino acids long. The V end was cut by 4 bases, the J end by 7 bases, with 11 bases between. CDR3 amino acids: CASSSVQGQPQHF. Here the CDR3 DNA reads TGTGCCAGCAGTTCCGTACAGGGCCAGCCCCAGCATTTT.

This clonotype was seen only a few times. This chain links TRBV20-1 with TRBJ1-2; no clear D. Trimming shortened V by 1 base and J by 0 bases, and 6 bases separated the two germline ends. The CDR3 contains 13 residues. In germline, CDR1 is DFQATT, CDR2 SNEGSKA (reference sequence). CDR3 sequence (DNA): TGCAGTGCTAGAGGGGTCGCTAACTATGGCTACACCTTC. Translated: CSARGVANYGYTF.

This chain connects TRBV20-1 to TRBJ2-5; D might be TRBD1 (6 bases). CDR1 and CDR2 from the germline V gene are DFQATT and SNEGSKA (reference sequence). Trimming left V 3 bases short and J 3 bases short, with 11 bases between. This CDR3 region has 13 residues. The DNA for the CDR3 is TGCAGTGCTAGTGGATCAGGGGAAGAGACCCAGTACTTC. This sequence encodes CSASGSGEETQYF.

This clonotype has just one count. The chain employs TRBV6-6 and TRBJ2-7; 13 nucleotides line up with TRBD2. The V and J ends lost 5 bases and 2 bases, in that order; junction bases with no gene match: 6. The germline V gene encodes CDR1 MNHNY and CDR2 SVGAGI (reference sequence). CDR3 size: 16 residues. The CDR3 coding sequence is TGTGCCAGCAGTCCTGGACTAGCGGGAGAGGCCTACGAGCAGTACTTC. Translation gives CASSPGLAGEAYEQYF.